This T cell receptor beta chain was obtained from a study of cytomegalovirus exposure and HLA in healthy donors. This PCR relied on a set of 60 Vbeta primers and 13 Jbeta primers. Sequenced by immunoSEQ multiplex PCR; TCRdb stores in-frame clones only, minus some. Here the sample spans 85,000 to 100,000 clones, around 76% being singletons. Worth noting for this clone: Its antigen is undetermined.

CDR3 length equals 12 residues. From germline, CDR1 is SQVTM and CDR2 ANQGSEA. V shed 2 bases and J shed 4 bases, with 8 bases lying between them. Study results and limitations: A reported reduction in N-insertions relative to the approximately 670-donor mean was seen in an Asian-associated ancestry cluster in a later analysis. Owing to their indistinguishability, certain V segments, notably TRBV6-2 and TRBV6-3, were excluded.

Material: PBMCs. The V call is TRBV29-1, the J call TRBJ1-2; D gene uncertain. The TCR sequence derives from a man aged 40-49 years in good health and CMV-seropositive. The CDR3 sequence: CSVESTLYGYTF. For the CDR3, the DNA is TGCAGCGTTGAAAGCACTCTCTATGGCTACACCTTC.